The 32 T cell receptor beta chains given below trace back to one sample, sequenced in a study of T-cell memory formation after mild COVID-19. Using its own MiXCR run on the 5' RACE reads, TCRdb lists one record per CDR3 protein. The table records 55,000 to 75,000 distinct CDR3 sequences, 28% of them present only once. The sequenced material came from PBMCs or a T cell subset sorted from them (not recorded which). Receptors were obtained from a man younger than 35 who had mild COVID-19 (a few samples of this study predate the infection). Cell type and time point are not known.

The rearrangement joins TRBV28 to TRBJ1-5, with D unresolved. The CDR3 runs to 11 residues. Germline V CDR1 and CDR2: MDHEN, SYDVKM. V gave up 3 bases and J gave up 6 bases, with 3 bases separating them. The chain's CDR3 is CASSFSQPQHF. The CDR3 DNA sequence: TGTGCCAGCAGTTTTAGTCAGCCCCAGCATTTT.

A remark on this clonotype: A junction boundary mismatches the germline segment, possibly from a read error. The rearrangement joins TRBV9 to TRBJ2-3; 8 nucleotides match TRBD2. The CDR3 runs 13 residues. The germline gives CDR1 SGDLS, CDR2 YYNGEE. The CDR3 spells CSSSAAGGDTQYF. The CDR3 nucleotides read TGTTCCAGCAGCGCCGCGGGGGGAGATACGCAGTATTTT. Full variable domain (missing parts from reference TRBV9 and TRBJ2-3): DSGVTQTPKHLITATGQRVTLRCSPRSGDLSVYWYQQSLDQGLQFLIQYYNGEERAKGNILERFSAQQFPDLHSELNLSSLELGDSALYFCSSSAAGGDTQYFGPGTRLTVL.

This clonotype was observed a handful of times. The chain carries TRBV7-9 and TRBJ2-7; D is unresolved. Deletions cut 1 base from V and 4 bases from J, with 8 bases between. The V gene's germline CDR1 is SEHNR and CDR2 FQNEAQ (reference sequence). The CDR3 is made up of 13 amino acids. The CDR3 DNA follows: TGTGCCAGCAGCTTAGGTGACACGTACGAGCAGTACGTC. This gives the protein CASSLGDTYEQYV.

This clonotype has more than one count but fewer than ten. CDR3 in amino acids: CASSPTSGGTYEQYV. CDR3 DNA: TGTGCCAGCAGCCCTACTAGCGGGGGGACCTACGAGCAGTACGTC. The rearrangement joins TRBV7-8 to TRBJ2-7; 12 bases agree with TRBD2. This CDR3 contains 15 residues. The V gene's germline CDR1 is SGHVS and CDR2 FQNEAQ. J lost 2 bases, V lost 5 bases, and 4 bases had no gene match.

The sample holds a few counts of this clonotype. The rearrangement uses TRBV6-6 and TRBJ1-2; 7 positions match TRBD1. The germline CDR1 and CDR2 sequences are MNHNY and SVGAGI (reference sequence). V dropped 2 bases and J dropped 4; count of bases not matched to a gene: 4. CDR3 length: 14 residues. The CDR3 sequence: CASSYEGALYGYTF. CDR3 in DNA: TGTGCCAGCAGTTACGAGGGGGCTCTCTATGGCTACACCTTC.

The rearrangement links TRBV9 to TRBJ1-1; weak D call: TRBD1 (5 bases). The CDR3 totals 15 residues. V was trimmed by 3 bases and J by 4 bases, leaving 16 bases between them. The germline V gene encodes CDR1 SGDLS and CDR2 YYNGEE. The CDR3 here is CASSEIRSRGTEAFF. The CDR3 DNA sequence: TGTGCCAGCAGCGAGATCAGGTCGAGGGGCACTGAAGCTTTCTTT.

This clonotype was recorded a few times. The chain is built from TRBV4-1 and TRBJ2-3; D is uncertain. V dropped 0 bases and J dropped 5 bases, with 9 bases sitting between them. The germline gives CDR1 MGHRA, CDR2 YSYEKL. The CDR3 loop spans 14 amino acids. The CDR3 spells CASSQEADRDTQYF. As DNA, the CDR3 is TGCGCCAGCAGCCAAGAGGCTGATCGAGATACGCAGTATTTT.

This clonotype showed up just a few times. The chain carries TRBV10-2 and TRBJ2-7; no reliable D call. Trimming pared 2 bases from V and 2 bases from J, leaving 10 bases between. This CDR3 has 14 residues. The germline CDR1 and CDR2 sequences are WSHSY and SAAADI. For the CDR3, the DNA is TGCGCCAGCAGTGAGGGCAGGTGGGCCTACGAGCAGTACGTC. It translates to CASSEGRWAYEQYV.

The rearrangement uses TRBV7-9 and TRBJ1-2; no clear D. The CDR3 extends over 12 amino acids. CDR1 is SEHNR and CDR2 is FQNEAQ in the germline V gene (reference sequence). Trimming cost V 1 base and J 6 bases, with 6 bases left between them. This CDR3 is CASSLVGDGYTF. The CDR3 nucleotides are TGTGCCAGCAGCTTAGTTGGGGATGGCTACACCTTC. Full variable domain (remainder filled in from reference TRBV7-9 and TRBJ1-2): DTGVSQNPRHKITKRGQNVTFRCDPISEHNRLYWYRQTLGQGPEFLTYFQNEAQLEKSRLLSDRFSAERPKGSFSTLEIQRTEQGDSAMYLCASSLVGDGYTFGSGTRLTVV.

This clonotype was picked up a small number of times. The gene calls are TRBV27 and TRBJ2-1; 10 bases are a match to TRBD2. Germline values: CDR1 MNHEY, CDR2 SMNVEV (reference sequence). CDR3 length: 15 amino acids. The V and J ends lost 8 bases and 7 bases, in that order; junction bases with no gene match: 11. The chain's CDR3 is CASCQGTSDSNEQFF. For the CDR3, the DNA is TGTGCCAGCTGTCAAGGGACTAGCGATTCTAATGAGCAGTTCTTC.

The rearrangement uses TRBV2 and TRBJ2-5, with 9 bases lining up with TRBD2. The trim removed 10 bases at V and 9 bases at J, leaving 15 bases unmatched. This CDR3 has 14 residues. Germline CDR1 reads SNHLY; CDR2 reads FYNNEI. CDR3 in amino acids: CATRERGDLRAQYF. The DNA for the CDR3 is TGTGCCACCAGGGAGCGGGGGGACCTTAGGGCCCAGTACTTC.

The V gene is TRBV9, the J gene TRBJ1-2; D ambiguous. The CDR3 totals 17 residues. CDR1 and CDR2 from the germline V gene are SGDLS and YYNGEE. V was clipped by 0 bases and J by 5 bases, with 20 bases between them. The CDR3 DNA is TGTGCCAGCAGCGTAGATATAGGAGGTATCCCTCATTATGGCTACACCTTC. It is translated as CASSVDIGGIPHYGYTF.

This clonotype was detected many times. The V call is TRBV6-4, the J call TRBJ2-2, with 10 bases identical to TRBD2. Trimming cost V 4 bases and J 1 base; bases outside gene matches: 0. The CDR3 contains 15 residues. In germline, CDR1 is MRHNA, CDR2 SNTAGT. CDR3 protein: CASSGLAGNTGELFF. The CDR3, as DNA: TGTGCCAGCAGTGGACTAGCGGGGAACACCGGGGAGCTGTTTTTT.

There are a few counts of this clonotype. The CDR3 nucleotides are TGTGCCAGCAGGACCCGGACAGGGGACACCGGGGAGCTGTTTTTT. As protein: CASRTRTGDTGELFF. This rearrangement joins TRBV7-9 to TRBJ2-2, with 9 bases matching TRBD1. The CDR3 covers 15 residues. V was clipped by 6 bases and J by 3 bases; unmatched bases: 5. The germline V gene encodes CDR1 SEHNR and CDR2 FQNEAQ (reference sequence).

The chain has TRBV7-8 and TRBJ2-7; D ambiguous. Germline V CDR1 and CDR2: SGHVS, FQNEAQ. This CDR3 is 14 amino acids long. The V gene lost 4 bases and the J gene lost 0 bases, with 10 bases spanning the gap. CDR3 protein: CASSSRPSSYEQYF. CDR3 in DNA: TGTGCCAGCAGCTCCAGACCAAGCTCCTACGAGCAGTACTTC.

The chain joins TRBV4-1 to TRBJ1-5; D not resolved. With 3 bases removed from V and 2 bases from J, the gap between germline ends came to 8 bases. Germline assignment: CDR1 MGHRA and CDR2 YSYEKL. This CDR3 comprises 14 residues. The CDR3: CASSHTRGNQPQHF. The CDR3 DNA sequence: TGCGCCAGCAGCCACACTAGGGGCAATCAGCCCCAGCATTTT.

This clonotype has just one count. This rearrangement joins TRBV30 to TRBJ1-6; 8 bases agree with TRBD1. Germline CDR1 GTSNPN, CDR2 SVGIG (reference sequence). With 5 bases clipped from V and 8 bases from J, the junction kept 8 bases outside the gene matches. The CDR3 contains 14 residues. The CDR3 loop reads CAWETGASDSPLHF. The CDR3 coding sequence is TGTGCCTGGGAGACAGGGGCCTCGGATTCACCCCTCCACTTT.

This clonotype appeared a few times. The CDR3 spells CASSLGVGAYGYTF. CDR3 nucleotide sequence: TGTGCCAGCAGTTTGGGCGTGGGGGCCTATGGCTACACCTTC. The rearrangement uses TRBV27 and TRBJ1-2; possibly TRBD1 for D (6 bases). The germline gives CDR1 MNHEY, CDR2 SMNVEV (reference sequence). This CDR3 contains 14 residues. Trimming cost V 3 bases and J 4 bases, with 12 bases left between them.

This clonotype was found once. The J gene is TRBJ2-5, the V gene TRBV4-2, with 8 bases lining up with TRBD1. V lost 1 base, J lost 5 bases, and 6 bases stayed unmatched. The CDR3 contains 15 residues. Germline values: CDR1 LGHNA, CDR2 YNFKEQ. This CDR3 is CASSQAPGGGETQYF. The CDR3 DNA is TGTGCCAGCAGCCAAGCTCCAGGGGGCGGCGAGACCCAGTACTTC.

The sample holds a few counts of this clonotype. This sequence joins TRBV9 and TRBJ1-1; possibly TRBD1 for D (6 bases). The CDR3 consists of 14 residues. The ends were cut back, 4 bases at V and 3 bases at J, with 13 bases in the middle. Germline CDR1 and CDR2: SGDLS and YYNGEE. The chain's CDR3 is CASSSAGADTEAFF. CDR3 in DNA: TGTGCCAGCAGCTCAGCGGGGGCAGACACTGAAGCTTTCTTT.

V usage is TRBV6-5 and J usage is TRBJ1-2; D not resolved. V lost 2 bases to trimming and J lost 8 bases, with 12 bases between them. The CDR3 loop spans 13 amino acids. CDR1 and CDR2 (germline): MNHEY, SVGAGI. As DNA, the CDR3 is TGTGCCAGCAGTTACGGCCAGACCAGCGGCTACACCTTC. The encoded protein is CASSYGQTSGYTF.

This sequence joins TRBV6-6 and TRBJ2-7; the match to TRBD1 covers 9 bases. The CDR3 has 12 amino acids. With 4 bases clipped from V and 5 bases from J, the junction kept 0 bases outside the gene matches. Germline V lookup: CDR1 MNHNY, CDR2 SVGAGI (reference sequence). The DNA for the CDR3 is TGTGCCAGCAGTTGGACAGGGGACGAGCAGTACGTC. It translates to CASSWTGDEQYV.

The gene calls are TRBV6-2 or TRBV6-3 and TRBJ2-2; tentatively, D is TRBD2 (5 bases). The CDR3 runs to 16 residues. Trimming took 3 bases from V and 7 from J, leaving 18 bases between them. Germline V lookup: CDR1 MNHEY, CDR2 SVGEGT. In nucleotides, the CDR3 is TGTGCCAGCAGTTATTGGTCACCCGGAAGCGGCGGGGAGCTGTTTTTT. It specifies CASSYWSPGSGGELFF.

In this sample, this clonotype turned up a few times. The rearrangement uses TRBV7-9 and TRBJ2-1; 14 positions match TRBD2. The germline gives CDR1 SEHNR, CDR2 FQNEAQ (reference sequence). This CDR3 comprises 16 residues. Trimming removed 5 bases from V and 7 bases from J; junction bases left unmatched: 7. The CDR3 loop is CASSGRTSGGLNEQFF. The CDR3 nucleotides read TGTGCCAGCAGCGGACGGACTAGCGGGGGGCTGAATGAGCAGTTCTTC.

This clonotype has just a few counts. The genes are TRBV6-2 or TRBV6-3 and TRBJ2-1, with no clear D. Trimming pared 2 bases from V and 9 bases from J, leaving 8 bases between. CDR1 and CDR2 from the germline V gene are MNHEY and SVGEGT. This CDR3 has 12 residues. The chain's CDR3 is CASSYGFGEQFF. The CDR3 region has the DNA TGTGCCAGCAGTTACGGTTTTGGTGAGCAGTTCTTC.

A few counts support this clonotype. The chain uses TRBV28 and TRBJ2-7; D possibly corresponds to TRBD1 (6 bases). The CDR3 is 13 amino acids. Per germline, CDR1 MDHEN and CDR2 SYDVKM. Trimming took 6 bases from V and 1 from J, leaving 10 bases between them. CDR3 sequence (DNA): TGTGCCAGCAGCCGAGGGGGATCCTACGAGCAGTACGTC. Its protein product is CASSRGGSYEQYV.

The chain recombines TRBV5-1 with TRBJ1-1; D is possibly TRBD1 (5 bases). The V and J ends lost 2 bases and 2 bases respectively, with 10 bases between them. There are 14 residues in the CDR3. Germline CDR1 and CDR2: SGHRS and YFSETQ. CDR3 residues: CASSFSGTNTEAFF. Written as DNA, the CDR3 is TGCGCCAGCAGCTTCTCCGGGACCAACACTGAAGCTTTCTTT.

The V and J genes are TRBV30 and TRBJ1-1; weak D call: TRBD1 (5 bases). CDR3 size: 14 residues. The germline V gene has CDR1 GTSNPN and CDR2 SVGIG (reference sequence). Trimming removed 0 bases at V and 5 bases at J, with 13 bases between. The CDR3 DNA follows: TGTGCCTGGAGTGTTGGCCAGGGCAGAACTGAAGCTTTCTTT. It specifies CAWSVGQGRTEAFF.

This clonotype was counted only a few times. The DNA of the CDR3 is TGCGCCAGCAGCCAAGTGGCAGTCCAAGAGACCCAGTACTTC. Translated: CASSQVAVQETQYF. V and J are TRBV4-1 and TRBJ2-5, with D hard to call. The CDR3 length is 14 residues. Germline V gene lookup returns CDR1 MGHRA and CDR2 YSYEKL. The ends were cut back, 1 base at V and 1 base at J, with 7 bases in the middle.

The chain recombines TRBV20-1 with TRBJ1-3; D remains ambiguous. The CDR3 totals 14 residues. CDR1 and CDR2 (germline): DFQATT, SNEGSKA (reference sequence). The V and J ends lost 4 bases and 0 bases respectively, with 10 bases between them. CDR3 sequence: CSAIGLGSGNTIYF. DNA for the CDR3: TGCAGTGCTATCGGTTTGGGCTCTGGAAACACCATATATTTT.

This clonotype has just a few counts. The chain has TRBV5-1 and TRBJ2-1; 9 bases are shared with TRBD2. The ends lost 4 bases at V and 4 bases at J; junction bases unmatched: 9. The CDR3 has 16 residues. From germline, CDR1 is SGHRS and CDR2 YFSETQ. DNA of the CDR3: TGCGCCAGCAGCCAGCGGGGGGTAAAACCGTACAATGAGCAGTTCTTC. As protein: CASSQRGVKPYNEQFF.

This clonotype was detected a few times. The CDR3 DNA sequence: TGCGCCAGCGGGGCCGCGGGTGAAGCTTTCTTT. Protein: CASGAAGEAFF. The rearrangement joins TRBV5-1 to TRBJ1-1; D is possibly TRBD1 (5 bases). This CDR3 is built from 11 residues. The germline gives CDR1 SGHRS, CDR2 YFSETQ. V was cut by 7 bases and J by 7 bases, with 11 bases left in between.